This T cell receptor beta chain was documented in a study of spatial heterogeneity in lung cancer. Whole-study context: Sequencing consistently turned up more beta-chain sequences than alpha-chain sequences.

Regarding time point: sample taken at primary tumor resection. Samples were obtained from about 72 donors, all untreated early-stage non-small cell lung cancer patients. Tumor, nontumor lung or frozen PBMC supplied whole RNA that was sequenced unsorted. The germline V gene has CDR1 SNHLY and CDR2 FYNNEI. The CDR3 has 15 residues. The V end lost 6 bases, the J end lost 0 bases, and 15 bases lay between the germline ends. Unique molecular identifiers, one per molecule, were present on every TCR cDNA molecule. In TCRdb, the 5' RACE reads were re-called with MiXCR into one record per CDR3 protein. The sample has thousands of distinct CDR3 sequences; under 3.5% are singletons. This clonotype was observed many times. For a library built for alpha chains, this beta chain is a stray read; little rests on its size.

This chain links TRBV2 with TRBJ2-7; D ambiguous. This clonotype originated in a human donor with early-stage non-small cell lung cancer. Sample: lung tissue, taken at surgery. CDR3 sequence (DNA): TGTGCCAGCAGCGTCGGACGGTCCTTCTCCTACGAGCAGTACTTC. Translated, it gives CASSVGRSFSYEQYF.